This TCR beta chain is drawn from a study of blood T cell repertoires in COVID-19. Sequencing was performed with immunoSEQ multiplex PCR; in TCRdb, only in-frame clones are kept and a portion is missing. The table records over 250,000 clones, about four fifths of them present only once. V lost 3 bases to trimming and J lost 7 bases; unmatched junction nucleotides: 15. The germline V gene encodes CDR1 DFQATT and CDR2 SNEGSKA (reference sequence). The CDR3 is made up of 17 amino acids. Sequenced material: PBMCs or T cells enriched from blood (not recorded which). The TCR originated in a man aged 40-50 years who had been exposed to COVID-19. The V and J genes are TRBV20-1 and TRBJ2-1; 10 bases map to TRBD2. CDR3 protein: CSASGSTSGMGLNEQFF. The CDR3 DNA reads TGCAGTGCTAGTGGATCTACTAGCGGGATGGGATTGAATGAGCAGTTCTTC.